This paragraph reports one T cell receptor (beta chain). The entry originates in a study of beta chain features in type 1 diabetes. J lost 0 bases, V lost 3 bases, and 9 bases had no gene match. Looked up from germline, CDR1 is SGDLS and CDR2 is YYNGEE. CDR3 length equals 16 residues. Each sorted population was over 98% pure. Since all of the isolated RNA was reverse transcribed, expressed TCRB transcripts were what got sequenced. Method: immunoSEQ multiplex PCR; TCRdb's copy keeps in-frame clones and lacks some. The sample has about 230,000 clones, about 10% seen once; the top ten hold around 0.031%. The chain combines TRBV9 with TRBJ2-7; TRBD1 matches at 7 bases. The sample comprised naive CD4+ T cells from blood. The receptor was isolated from a woman aged 18-35 years in good health. CDR3: CASSGAPGTVSYEQYF. The CDR3 DNA follows: TGTGCCAGCAGCGGTGCCCCCGGGACAGTCTCCTACGAGCAGTACTTC.